This T cell receptor (beta chain) derives from a study of T cell responses to AZD1222 COVID-19 vaccine. Clones were sequenced by immunoSEQ multiplex PCR, and TCRdb holds only the in-frame ones, with some missing. The table shows about 120,000 clones, with approximately 89% occurring only once. The CDR3 is 16 residues long. Germline-derived CDR1 and CDR2 are LNHNV and YYDKDF (reference sequence). Trimming removed 5 bases from V and 1 base from J; junction bases left unmatched: 6. J is TRBJ2-2 and V is TRBV15; TRBD1 matches at 8 bases. The source material was peripheral blood, sampled on day 0 of AZD1222 vaccination. This sequence was found in an adult in good health. CDR3 residues: CATSGTGTGNTGELFF. The CDR3 DNA follows: TGTGCCACCAGCGGAACCGGGACAGGGAACACCGGGGAGCTGTTTTTT.